These 26 T cell receptor beta chains share one sample of origin, sequenced in a study of early T cells in non-severe SARS-CoV-2 infection. TCRdb redid the calling of the 5' RACE reads with MiXCR, one entry per CDR3 protein. The data hold some 40,000 distinct CDR3 sequences, with roughly 6.1% observed a single time. The sample consisted of whole blood, taken at baseline. The receptor set was obtained from an adult who was a healthcare worker with PCR-confirmed SARS-CoV-2 infection or an uninfected control (not recorded which).

The chain joins TRBV11-3 to TRBJ2-7; TRBD2 might be the D (7 bases). Between the trimmed V and J ends, which lost 3 bases and 3 bases, there was a span of 18 bases. The CDR3 is made up of 16 amino acids. Germline lookup yields CDR1 SGHNT and CDR2 YENEEA. CDR3 in DNA: TGTGCCAGCAGCTTCGGGGGGTCAGGGGCCCACTACGAGCAGTACTTC. It encodes CASSFGGSGAHYEQYF.

This clonotype was counted many times. The chain combines TRBV18 with TRBJ2-7; the D is unclear. The CDR3 totals 15 residues. Germline-derived CDR1 and CDR2 are KGHSH and LQKENI. V was clipped by 0 bases and J by 0 bases, with 9 bases between them. In DNA form, the CDR3 reads TGTGCCAGCTCACCACCCGTGGCAGGCTCCTACGAGCAGTACTTC. Amino acid sequence: CASSPPVAGSYEQYF.

Ten or more counts support this clonotype. This rearrangement joins TRBV11-2 to TRBJ2-2; D remains unclear. Germline CDR1 SGHAT, CDR2 FQNNGV. V lost 1 base and J lost 5, with 5 bases in between. The CDR3 loop spans 13 amino acids. The chain's CDR3 is CASSLVRTGELFF. As DNA, the CDR3 is TGTGCCAGCAGCTTAGTGAGGACCGGGGAGCTGTTTTTT.

This clonotype was seen at least ten times. V and J are TRBV7-2 and TRBJ2-5; D is unclear. The length of the CDR3 is 13 residues. Germline V gene data show CDR1 as SGHTA and CDR2 as FQGNSA. V lost 7 bases, J lost 2 bases, and 11 bases lay in between. CDR3 sequence (DNA): TGTGCCAGCACCCCGTCCCGGCAAGAGACCCAGTACTTC. The encoded protein is CASTPSRQETQYF.

The rearrangement links TRBV7-2 to TRBJ2-2, with 10 bases lining up with TRBD1. The CDR3 runs to 17 residues. The V gene's germline CDR1 is SGHTA and CDR2 FQGNSA. With 5 bases clipped from V and 6 bases from J, the junction kept 12 bases outside the gene matches. The CDR3: CASSTHADRGIAGELFF. Written as DNA, the CDR3 is TGTGCCAGCAGCACCCACGCGGACAGGGGGATTGCCGGGGAGCTGTTTTTT.

This clonotype turned up a few times. The chain is built from TRBV5-8 and TRBJ2-6; D might be TRBD1 or TRBD2, each matching 5 bases. V lost 4 bases to trimming and J lost 2 bases, with 13 bases between them. Germline CDR1 reads SGHTS; CDR2 reads YDEGEE. The CDR3 sequence is 16 residues long. The CDR3 region has the DNA TGTGCCAGCAGCGCCGGGGCCCTGGCTGGGGCCAACGTCCTGACTTTC. Its translation is CASSAGALAGANVLTF.

The chain has TRBV4-2 and TRBJ2-2; D remains unclear. CDR3 size: 15 residues. Germline lookup yields CDR1 LGHNA and CDR2 YNFKEQ. V gave up 1 base and J gave up 1 base, with 7 bases separating them. The CDR3 reads CASSQGPLNTGELFF. The CDR3 DNA is TGTGCCAGCAGCCAAGGTCCGCTGAACACCGGGGAGCTGTTTTTT.

This clonotype was recorded a few times. J is TRBJ1-4 and V is TRBV7-2, with D maybe TRBD1 (5 bases). CDR3 length: 14 residues. The V end was cut by 2 bases, the J end by 7 bases, with 11 bases between. The germline V gene encodes CDR1 SGHTA and CDR2 FQGNSA. CDR3 loop: CASSLTGQGEKLFF. The DNA of the CDR3 is TGTGCCAGCAGCTTAACCGGGCAGGGTGAAAAACTGTTTTTT.

The chain combines TRBV7-9 with TRBJ2-7; D possibly corresponds to TRBD1 (5 bases). This CDR3 contains 14 residues. CDR1 and CDR2 from the germline V gene are SEHNR and FQNEAQ (reference sequence). Trimming took 6 bases from V and 2 from J, leaving 14 bases between them. CDR3 in amino acids: CASRKAGSAYEQYF. DNA of the CDR3: TGTGCCAGCAGAAAGGCAGGGTCAGCCTACGAGCAGTACTTC.

The CDR3 sequence is CSAGTSGQETQYF. CDR3 DNA sequence: TGCAGTGCCGGGACTAGCGGGCAAGAGACCCAGTACTTC. V and J are TRBV20-1 and TRBJ2-5, with TRBD2 identical over 12 bases. There are 13 residues in the CDR3. Looked up from germline, CDR1 is DFQATT and CDR2 is SNEGSKA (reference sequence). V trimming: 6 bases; J trimming: 2 bases; junction bases outside the gene matches: 1.

The rearrangement uses TRBV19 and TRBJ2-2; possible D gene TRBD1, 6 bases. The V end lost 6 bases, the J end lost 1 base, and 12 bases lay between the germline ends. The CDR3 is 15 residues long. The germline V gene encodes CDR1 LNHDA and CDR2 SQIVND (reference sequence). The CDR3 DNA reads TGTGCCAGTAGCACCGGGACACGGAACACCGGGGAGCTGTTTTTT. As protein: CASSTGTRNTGELFF.

This clonotype was detected only a few times. This chain joins TRBV20-1 and TRBJ2-7; a possible D gene is TRBD2 (5 bases). Germline CDR1 and CDR2: DFQATT and SNEGSKA (reference sequence). V was cut by 0 bases and J by 0 bases, with 18 bases left in between. There are 17 residues in the CDR3. CDR3 in amino acids: CSARDPPQVLASYEQYF. Here the CDR3 DNA reads TGCAGTGCTAGAGACCCCCCTCAGGTCCTAGCCTCCTACGAGCAGTACTTC.

This rearrangement joins TRBV28 to TRBJ2-3; possible D gene TRBD2, 6 bases. CDR1 MDHEN and CDR2 SYDVKM come from the germline V gene. The CDR3 runs to 14 residues. Trimming cost V 4 bases and J 4 bases, with 12 bases left between them. The chain's CDR3 is CASSWAGISDTQYF. The CDR3 nucleotides are TGTGCCAGCAGTTGGGCGGGGATCTCAGATACGCAGTATTTT.

The genes are TRBV7-3 and TRBJ2-1; 11 nucleotides agree with TRBD2. J was trimmed by 10 bases and V by 2 bases; bases with no gene match: 16. CDR1 SGHTA and CDR2 FQGTGA come from the germline V gene. The CDR3 loop spans 18 amino acids. CDR3 region: CASSLLLAGDDVIAEQFF. The CDR3 DNA reads TGTGCCAGCAGCTTACTACTAGCGGGAGACGATGTAATTGCCGAGCAGTTCTTC.

The table lists this clonotype with many counts. At one end, the junction sequence differs from germline, possibly due to a read error. V gene TRBV7-7 combines with J gene TRBJ2-3; 9 positions match TRBD2. The germline V gene has CDR1 SSHAT and CDR2 FNYEAQ (reference sequence). The CDR3 sequence is 14 residues long. The CDR3 loop is CASSPSGVVDTQYF. The CDR3 bases are TGTGCTAGCAGCCCTAGCGGGGTTGTGGATACGCAGTATTTT.

The V gene is TRBV28, the J gene TRBJ2-7, with TRBD1 matching 10 bases. V dropped 5 bases and J dropped 12; count of bases not matched to a gene: 16. Germline V gene sequence: CDR1 MDHEN, CDR2 SYDVKM. The CDR3 runs to 15 residues. The CDR3 coding sequence is TGTGCCAGCAGTACCCCCGGGACAGGGGCTATTGTCTGGTACTTC. Its protein is CASSTPGTGAIVWYF.

The chain combines TRBV6-5 with TRBJ1-6; D not resolved. CDR1 MNHEY and CDR2 SVGAGI come from the germline V gene. The germline V and J ends were trimmed by 7 bases and 7 bases, with 14 bases remaining between them. The length of the CDR3 is 14 residues. The CDR3 reads CASKPGVENSPLHF. As DNA, the CDR3 is TGTGCCAGCAAGCCCGGGGTCGAGAATTCACCCCTCCACTTT.

The chain carries TRBV6-5 and TRBJ1-1, with a tentative D call TRBD1 (6 bases). The length of the CDR3 is 16 residues. The germline V gene has CDR1 MNHEY and CDR2 SVGAGI. Trimming pared 6 bases from V and 1 base from J, leaving 18 bases between. The CDR3 DNA sequence: TGTGCCAGCAGGGAAGGCCCAGGGGAGGGGAACACTGAAGCTTTCTTT. Translation: CASREGPGEGNTEAFF.

This rearrangement joins TRBV6-1 to TRBJ2-3; 7 positions agree with TRBD2. Losses at the gene ends were 6 bases for V and 2 bases for J; bases not matched to a gene: 14. Per the germline V gene, CDR1 is MNHNS and CDR2 is SASEGT. This CDR3 contains 17 residues. CDR3 nucleotides: TGTGCCAGCAGACAACTTAGCGGGCAACCGATCACAGATACGCAGTATTTT. This codes for CASRQLSGQPITDTQYF.

In its sample, this clonotype was seen many times. The V gene is TRBV3-1, the J gene TRBJ2-3, with a weak D call TRBD1 (6 bases). Germline V gene data show CDR1 as LGHDT and CDR2 as YNNKEL (reference sequence). V lost 3 bases to trimming and J lost 2 bases, with 9 bases between them. The CDR3 has 14 amino acids. CDR3 amino acids: CASSHGQNTDTQYF. CDR3 DNA sequence: TGTGCCAGCAGCCACGGACAGAACACAGATACGCAGTATTTT.

This chain uses TRBV3-1 with TRBJ1-3, with a possible D match to TRBD1 (6 bases). This CDR3 is 15 amino acids long. The germline gives CDR1 LGHDT, CDR2 YNNKEL (reference sequence). V gave up 9 bases and J gave up 6 bases, with 21 bases separating them. This chain's CDR3 is CASTQQGSLENTIYF. In DNA form, the CDR3 reads TGTGCCAGTACCCAACAGGGCTCGTTGGAAAACACCATATATTTT.

In its sample, this clonotype was seen many times. The chain carries TRBV29-1 and TRBJ2-1; 11 positions match TRBD1. Germline V gives CDR1 SQVTM, CDR2 ANQGSEA. The ends lost 6 bases at V and 7 bases at J; junction bases unmatched: 8. This CDR3 has 14 amino acids. The CDR3 region is CSVGGQGAGNEQFF. The CDR3 DNA sequence: TGCAGCGTGGGAGGACAGGGGGCGGGTAATGAGCAGTTCTTC.

This chain connects TRBV11-2 to TRBJ2-2; D unresolved. This CDR3 region has 14 residues. Trimming removed 6 bases at V and 3 bases at J, with 11 bases between. Germline V gives CDR1 SGHAT, CDR2 FQNNGV. CDR3 in amino acids: CASSPLRDTGELFF. DNA for the CDR3: TGTGCCAGCAGTCCCCTTCGAGACACCGGGGAGCTGTTTTTT.

This clonotype was detected many times. The V and J genes are TRBV20-1 and TRBJ1-1; D ambiguous. V was shortened by 1 base and J by 1 base, with 7 bases between the two germline ends. Per germline, CDR1 DFQATT and CDR2 SNEGSKA (reference sequence). CDR3 length: 13 amino acids. CDR3 DNA sequence: TGCAGTGCTAGAGTTCCCCAGAACACTGAAGCTTTCTTT. Its protein product is CSARVPQNTEAFF.

This clonotype was detected a few times. The chain uses TRBV19 and TRBJ2-1; D may be TRBD1 (5 bases). Germline-derived CDR1 and CDR2 are LNHDA and SQIVND (reference sequence). Deletions cut 1 base from V and 4 bases from J, with 17 bases between. This CDR3 region has 17 residues. The CDR3 region is CASSIAPRAGRYNEQFF. In DNA, the CDR3 is TGTGCCAGTAGTATAGCGCCCAGGGCAGGTCGGTACAATGAGCAGTTCTTC. Full variable domain (remainder filled in from reference TRBV19 and TRBJ2-1): DGGITQSPKYLFRKEGQNVTLSCEQNLNHDAMYWYRQDPGQGLRLIYYSQIVNDFQKGDIAEGYSVSREKKESFPLTVTSAQKNPTAFYLCASSIAPRAGRYNEQFFGPGTRLTVL.

This clonotype has a handful of counts. The chain couples TRBV21-1 to TRBJ2-7; no DNA check was done on the table's D call, TRBD1. TRBV21-1 is designated a pseudogene. This CDR3 spans 19 amino acids. In nucleotides, the CDR3 is TGTGCCAGCAGCAAAGTCGAGAGAAGGGGCGGACGCGATCACTACGAGCAGTACTTC. It translates to CASSKVERRGGRDHYEQYF.